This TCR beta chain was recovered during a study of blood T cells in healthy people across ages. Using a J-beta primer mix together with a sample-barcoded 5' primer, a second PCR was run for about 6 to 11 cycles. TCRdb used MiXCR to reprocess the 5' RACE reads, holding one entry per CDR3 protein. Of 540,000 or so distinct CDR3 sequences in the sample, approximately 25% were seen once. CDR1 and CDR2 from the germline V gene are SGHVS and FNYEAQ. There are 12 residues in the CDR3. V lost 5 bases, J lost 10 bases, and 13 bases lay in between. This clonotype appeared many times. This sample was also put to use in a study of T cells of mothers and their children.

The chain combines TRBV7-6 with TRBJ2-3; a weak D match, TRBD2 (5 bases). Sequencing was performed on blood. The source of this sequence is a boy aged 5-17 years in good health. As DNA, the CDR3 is TGTGCCAGCAGCCTAACCGGGGTTGCGCAGTATTTT. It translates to CASSLTGVAQYF.